The present T cell receptor beta chain was sequenced within a study of cytomegalovirus exposure and HLA in healthy donors. Primers included in the PCR were 60 Vbeta and 13 Jbeta primers. The repertoire was sequenced with immunoSEQ multiplex PCR; TCRdb's copy has only in-frame clones and lacks some. Found here are some 93,000 clones, roughly a tenth of them singletons; the top ten hold around 5%. This clone was seen more than once but under ten times. No antigen is known for it. Overall study results and limits: Several of the most significant clusters appeared, in a later analysis, to be linked to common viral pathogens. CMV serostatus was the only recorded immune exposure for donors. An analysis that was carried out later associated approximately 17,000 TCR beta sequences with HLA alleles at 0.05 false discovery rate. The study flagged approximately 180 TCR beta chains as cytomegalovirus-associated.

V was clipped by 3 bases and J by 5 bases, with 18 bases between them. The germline CDR1 and CDR2 sequences are MDHEN and SYDVKM. The CDR3 has 16 amino acids. The TCR sequence derives from a man over 45 in good health and CMV-seropositive. This chain uses TRBV28 with TRBJ2-3, with D possibly being TRBD2 (6 bases). What was sequenced was PBMCs. The CDR3 nucleotides are TGTGCCAGCAGTTTTGTGGAGGGCACGGCGAAAGATACGCAGTATTTT. This codes for CASSFVEGTAKDTQYF.